The 8 T cell receptor beta chains below all came from one sample that was sequenced in a study of blood T cell repertoires in COVID-19. The table came from immunoSEQ multiplex PCR; TCRdb's copy has only in-frame clones and leaves some out. This table holds hundreds of thousands of clones, roughly 89% found once. Material for sequencing was peripheral blood. Source of these receptors: a woman in her forties or fifties with COVID-19, enrolled during active disease.

The J gene is TRBJ2-3, the V gene TRBV9, with 14 bases matching TRBD2. CDR1 SGDLS and CDR2 YYNGEE come from the germline V gene. The CDR3 is made up of 18 amino acids. J lost 6 bases, V lost 3 bases, and 12 bases had no gene match. CDR3 sequence (DNA): TGTGCCAGCAGCGCCCGACTAGCGGGGGGGGGCCCGCCGGATACGCAGTATTTT. Protein sequence: CASSARLAGGGPPDTQYF. The full variable domain, completed using reference TRBV9 and TRBJ2-3, is DSGVTQTPKHLITATGQRVTLRCSPRSGDLSVYWYQQSLDQGLQFLIQYYNGEERAKGNILERFSAQQFPDLHSELNLSSLELGDSALYFCASSARLAGGGPPDTQYFGPGTRLTVL.

This clone was counted a single time. The chain links TRBV3-1 (or the pseudogene TRBV3-2) to TRBJ2-5, with D perhaps matching TRBD2 (6 bases). Trimming shortened V by 3 bases and J by 5 bases, and 7 bases separated the two germline ends. CDR3 length: 12 residues. The V gene's germline CDR1 is LGHDT and CDR2 YNNKEL (reference sequence). In nucleotides, the CDR3 is TGTGCCAGCAGCCATCGGGGGGAGACCCAGTACTTC. Translation: CASSHRGETQYF.

The J gene is TRBJ1-6, the V gene TRBV27, with D hard to call. Germline V gives CDR1 MNHEY, CDR2 SMNVEV (reference sequence). This CDR3 region has 16 residues. V was trimmed by 5 bases and J by 4 bases, leaving 15 bases between them. The CDR3 DNA sequence: TGTGCCAGCAGTAGACACCCGTCGGCTTATAATTCACCCCTCCACTTT. This codes for CASSRHPSAYNSPLHF.

The chain recombines TRBV6-5 with TRBJ1-3; D might be TRBD1 (5 bases). The CDR3 covers 13 residues. V shed 9 bases and J shed 3 bases, with 12 bases lying between them. CDR1 and CDR2 from the germline V gene are MNHEY and SVGAGI. The CDR3 loop is CARFRGSGNTIYF. CDR3 in DNA: TGTGCCAGGTTTAGGGGAAGTGGAAACACCATATATTTT.

The genes are TRBV6-5 and TRBJ1-4; D not resolved. The CDR3 is 14 residues long. Trimming left V 10 bases short and J 6 bases short, with 18 bases between. Germline assignment: CDR1 MNHEY and CDR2 SVGAGI. The CDR3 nucleotides read TGTGCCACAAACCCCCACAGACCTTATGAAAAACTGTTTTTT. Its protein is CATNPHRPYEKLFF.

The V gene is TRBV9, the J gene TRBJ2-1; the match to TRBD2 covers 14 bases. Germline assignment: CDR1 SGDLS and CDR2 YYNGEE. CDR3 length: 15 amino acids. V was clipped by 0 bases and J by 8 bases; unmatched bases: 1. The CDR3: CASSVVGLAGDEQFF. The CDR3 DNA reads TGTGCCAGCAGCGTAGTGGGACTAGCGGGGGATGAGCAGTTCTTC.

This sequence joins TRBV5-1 and TRBJ2-7; 7 nucleotides match TRBD1. The trim removed 3 bases at V and 5 bases at J, leaving 8 bases unmatched. CDR1 and CDR2 (germline): SGHRS, YFSETQ. This CDR3 is built from 14 residues. CDR3 nucleotide sequence: TGCGCCAGCAGCTCACAAAACAGGGGAGACGAGCAGTACTTC. Translated: CASSSQNRGDEQYF.

The chain uses TRBV28 and TRBJ2-1, with 12 bases identical to TRBD2. Trimming at V came to 8 bases and at J to 6 bases, leaving 5 bases not matched to a gene. In germline, CDR1 is MDHEN, CDR2 SYDVKM. The length of the CDR3 is 14 residues. The CDR3 bases are TGTGCCAGCGCTAGCGGGGGGGCGGCCAATGAGCAGTTCTTC. Translating it yields CASASGGAANEQFF.